One sample yielded the 4 T cell receptor beta chains listed below, sequenced in a study of cytomegalovirus exposure and HLA in healthy donors. Amplification used 60 Vbeta primers and 13 Jbeta primers. Data came from immunoSEQ multiplex PCR; TCRdb stores just in-frame clones and leaves some out. The sample consists of about 180,000 clones, 65% to 80% of them appearing once. Sequenced material: PBMCs. The receptor set was obtained from a woman between 40 and 55 years old in good health and CMV-seronegative.

V is TRBV5-1 and J is TRBJ1-2; 9 bases are shared with TRBD1. The ends lost 4 bases at V and 4 bases at J; junction bases unmatched: 8. This CDR3 contains 15 residues. Germline V gene data show CDR1 as SGHRS and CDR2 as YFSETQ. The CDR3 region is CASSLVTGGIYGYTF. DNA of the CDR3: TGCGCCAGCAGCCTAGTGACAGGGGGAATCTATGGCTACACCTTC. Full variable domain (outside the CDR3, taken from reference TRBV5-1 and TRBJ1-2): KAGVTQTPRYLIKTRGQQVTLSCSPISGHRSVSWYQQTPGQGLQFLFEYFSETQRNKGNFPGRFSGRQFSNSRSEMNVSTLELGDSALYLCASSLVTGGIYGYTFGSGTRLTVV.

V and J are TRBV7-2 and TRBJ1-5; D is undetermined. There are 15 residues in the CDR3. The germline V and J ends were trimmed by 1 base and 2 bases, with 9 bases remaining between them. Looked up from germline, CDR1 is SGHTA and CDR2 is FQGNSA. CDR3 protein: CASSLGGVGNQPQHF. DNA of the CDR3: TGTGCCAGCAGCTTAGGAGGAGTAGGCAATCAGCCCCAGCATTTT.

This sequence joins TRBV5-1 and TRBJ1-3; maybe TRBD1 (6 bases). V lost 1 base to trimming and J lost 2 bases, with 13 bases between them. The germline V gene encodes CDR1 SGHRS and CDR2 YFSETQ. This CDR3 spans 16 amino acids. The CDR3 sequence is CASSLTGFVPGNTIYF. CDR3 bases: TGCGCCAGCAGCTTGACAGGGTTTGTACCTGGAAACACCATATATTTT.

The gene calls are TRBV27 and TRBJ2-1, with TRBD2 identical over 10 bases. This CDR3 region has 17 residues. Germline CDR1 is MNHEY and CDR2 is SMNVEV (reference sequence). With V trimmed by 5 bases and J by 6 bases, 13 bases remained unmatched. The CDR3 protein is CASSAQASGRVFNEQFF. DNA of the CDR3: TGTGCCAGCAGTGCCCAAGCCAGCGGGAGGGTGTTCAATGAGCAGTTCTTC.